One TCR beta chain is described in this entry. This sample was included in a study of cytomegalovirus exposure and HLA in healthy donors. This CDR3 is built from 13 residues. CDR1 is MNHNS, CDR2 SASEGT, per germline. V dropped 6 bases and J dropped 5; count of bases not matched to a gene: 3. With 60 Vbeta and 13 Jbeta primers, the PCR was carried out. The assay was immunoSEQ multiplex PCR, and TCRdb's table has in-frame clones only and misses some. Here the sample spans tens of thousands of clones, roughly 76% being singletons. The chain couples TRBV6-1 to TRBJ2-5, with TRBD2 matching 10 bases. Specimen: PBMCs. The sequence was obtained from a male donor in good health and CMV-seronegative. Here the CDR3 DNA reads TGTGCCAGCAGGCGAGCGGGAGGGGAGACCCAGTACTTC. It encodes CASRRAGGETQYF.